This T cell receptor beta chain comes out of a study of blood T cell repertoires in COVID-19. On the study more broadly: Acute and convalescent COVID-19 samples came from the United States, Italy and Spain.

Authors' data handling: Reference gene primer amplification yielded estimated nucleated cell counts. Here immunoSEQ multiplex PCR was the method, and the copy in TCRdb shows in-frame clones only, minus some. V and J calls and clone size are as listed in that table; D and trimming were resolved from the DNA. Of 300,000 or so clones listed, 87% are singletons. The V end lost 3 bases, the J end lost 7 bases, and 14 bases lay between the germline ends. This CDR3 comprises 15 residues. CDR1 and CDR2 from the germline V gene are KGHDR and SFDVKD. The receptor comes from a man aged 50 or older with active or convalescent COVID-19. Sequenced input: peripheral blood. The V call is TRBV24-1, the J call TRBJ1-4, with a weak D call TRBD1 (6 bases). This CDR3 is CATSDPRGEGEKLFF. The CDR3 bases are TGTGCCACCAGTGATCCCAGGGGCGAAGGTGAAAAACTGTTTTTT.